This TCR beta chain was observed in a study of cytomegalovirus exposure and HLA in healthy donors. The wider study: One earlier analysis, a look at 150 million to 200 million T cells, found some 110 million unique TCR beta sequences. About 85 million unique TCR sequences came from HLA-typed donors in an early release. Broader study findings: Per published reports, the classifier diagnosed cytomegalovirus status with high specificity and sensitivity. The likely origin of a cluster of highly shared sequence variants was a sequencing artifact.

Germline CDR1 is MNHEY and CDR2 is SMNVEV (reference sequence). Trimming cost V 3 bases and J 2 bases, with 8 bases left between them. The CDR3 runs to 14 residues. The PCR contained 60 Vbeta and 13 Jbeta primers. Data came from immunoSEQ multiplex PCR; TCRdb stores just in-frame clones and leaves some out. The sample carries around 62,000 clones, 60% to 85% recorded once. In regard to this clone: Its antigen is currently unknown.

The V gene is TRBV27, the J gene TRBJ1-5, with D unresolved. The clonotype comes from a male donor in good health and CMV-seropositive. Sequencing input: PBMCs. The CDR3 reads CASSFNSRNQPQHF. The CDR3 DNA follows: TGTGCCAGCAGTTTCAATAGCCGCAATCAGCCCCAGCATTTT.